A single sample is the source of the 9 T cell receptor beta chains below, sequenced in a study of CD8 T cells in Susac syndrome. Random hexamers primed reverse transcription of about 0.45 to 1 ug RNA. One entry per CDR3 protein, called by TCRdb with MiXCR from the immunoSEQ multiplex PCR reads. The sample contains 240,000 or so distinct CDR3 sequences, roughly 95% of which appear only once. Sequenced: CD4+ T cells from PBMCs. The source is a human donor with Susac syndrome.

This clonotype was detected a few times. The gene calls are TRBV30 and TRBJ2-6; D is undetermined. The CDR3 runs 14 residues. Per the germline V gene, CDR1 is GTSNPN and CDR2 is SVGIG (reference sequence). V lost 0 bases and J 4 bases, leaving 7 bases between the germline ends. CDR3 sequence reads: CAWSVGAGANVLTF. The CDR3 DNA reads TGTGCCTGGAGTGTAGGTGCCGGGGCCAACGTCCTGACTTTC.

This chain links TRBV7-6 with TRBJ2-1; 7 positions agree with TRBD1. Trimming at V came to 5 bases and at J to 8 bases, leaving 12 bases not matched to a gene. From germline, CDR1 is SGHVS and CDR2 FNYEAQ. There are 15 residues in the CDR3. For the CDR3, the DNA is TGTGCCAGCAGCCGGACCCCTCGACAGGGCGATGAGCAGTTCTTC. It is translated as CASSRTPRQGDEQFF.

The chain is built from TRBV5-1 and TRBJ2-1; perhaps TRBD1 as D (6 bases). Trimming removed 3 bases at V and 3 bases at J, with 13 bases between. The CDR3 length is 15 residues. The V gene's germline CDR1 is SGHRS and CDR2 YFSETQ. CDR3 residues: CASSSRTEIYNEQFF. CDR3 DNA: TGCGCCAGCAGCTCAAGGACAGAGATCTACAATGAGCAGTTCTTC.

The chain has TRBV20-1 and TRBJ2-7; D is uncertain. The CDR3 covers 11 residues. Trimming shortened V by 2 bases and J by 4 bases, and 6 bases separated the two germline ends. Germline CDR1 DFQATT, CDR2 SNEGSKA (reference sequence). The CDR3 nucleotides read TGCAGTGCTAGACACAAGTACGAGCAGTACTTC. It specifies CSARHKYEQYF.

The J gene is TRBJ1-2, the V gene TRBV7-9, with D uncertain. The germline gives CDR1 SEHNR, CDR2 FQNEAQ (reference sequence). CDR3 length: 14 residues. Between the trimmed V and J ends, which lost 1 base and 4 bases, there was a span of 10 bases. This CDR3 reads CASSLEGLPYGYTF. The CDR3 bases are TGTGCCAGCAGCTTAGAAGGACTGCCCTATGGCTACACCTTC.

The chain combines TRBV5-1 with TRBJ1-5; tentative D call: TRBD1 (5 bases). V was pared by 0 bases and J by 5 bases, with 9 bases between. The CDR3 has 14 residues. The germline V gene has CDR1 SGHRS and CDR2 YFSETQ. In nucleotides, the CDR3 is TGCGCCAGCAGCTTGGGGGGCGCAGATCAGCCCCAGCATTTT. Amino acid sequence: CASSLGGADQPQHF.

The chain is built from TRBV29-1 and TRBJ2-3; tentative D call: TRBD2 (6 bases). Per germline, CDR1 SQVTM and CDR2 ANQGSEA. The V gene lost 7 bases and the J gene lost 4 bases, with 6 bases spanning the gap. The CDR3 covers 10 residues. For the CDR3, the DNA is TGCAGCGGCGGGGCAGATACGCAGTATTTT. It yields the protein CSGGADTQYF.

V gene TRBV19 combines with J gene TRBJ2-2, with D tentatively TRBD1 (5 bases). There are 14 residues in the CDR3. Looked up from germline, CDR1 is LNHDA and CDR2 is SQIVND (reference sequence). Trimming pared 5 bases from V and 4 bases from J, leaving 11 bases between. Here the CDR3 DNA reads TGTGCCAGTAGTGTGGACATCGGCACCGGGGAGCTGTTTTTT. This gives the protein CASSVDIGTGELFF.

This chain joins TRBV20-1 and TRBJ2-1; no clear D gene. Germline V gene lookup returns CDR1 DFQATT and CDR2 SNEGSKA (reference sequence). This CDR3 is 14 amino acids long. V was shortened by 4 bases and J by 0 bases, with 10 bases between the two germline ends. The CDR3 loop reads CSATIWPSYNEQFF. As DNA, the CDR3 is TGCAGTGCTACTATATGGCCCTCCTACAATGAGCAGTTCTTC.